This T cell receptor beta chain stems from a study of blood T cells in healthy people across ages. At least 5.5 micrograms of total RNA were extracted per sample. It was with a sample-barcoded 5' primer and a J-beta primer mix that a second PCR of roughly 7 to 11 cycles was run. Template switching added a 12-random-nucleotide identifier to every cDNA molecule. MiXCR was run by TCRdb on the 5' RACE reads, yielding one entry per CDR3 protein. The table shows 550,000 to 800,000 distinct CDR3 sequences, with under 25% occurring only once. CDR3 size: 16 residues. The V end was cut by 5 bases, the J end by 8 bases, with 23 bases between. Per the germline V gene, CDR1 is SGHRS and CDR2 is YFSETQ.

This sequence joins TRBV5-1 and TRBJ2-1; tentative D call: TRBD2 (7 bases). This TCR came from a man aged 70-80 years in good health. Sequencing input: blood. The CDR3 loop reads CASSSGLTGEGDEQFF. The CDR3, as DNA: TGCGCCAGCAGTTCGGGACTAACGGGAGAGGGGGATGAGCAGTTCTTC.